The sequence of this T cell receptor (beta chain) was determined in a study of T cell repertoires in cytomegalovirus infection. Study-wide background: Well-studied HLA-B-restricted epitopes and recently identified HLA-C-restricted epitopes of CMV were both used in the study. Indications came from public TCR beta signatures; they pointed to CMV infection and to a matching HLA type.

TCRdb re-derived calls from the reads in MiXCR, one entry per CDR3 protein. The sample yields roughly 340,000 distinct CDR3 sequences, 25% to 30% seen once. V lost 5 bases and J lost 0, with 5 bases in between. This CDR3 comprises 13 residues. The germline V gene has CDR1 SGHTA and CDR2 FQGTGA. Study results and caveats: Identification of carriers of CMV plus the relevant HLA was performed using cumulative public TCR beta family frequency. CMV-specific TCR beta clonotypes restricted by HLA-C were the ones dominating the ex vivo response.

This clonotype was seen repeatedly, ten times or more. Its specificity is not known. The sequence was collected from a human donor in good health (CMV status not recorded). Some clones in this sample may be carry-over from other donors' samples. The gene calls are TRBV7-3 and TRBJ1-3; D call uncertain. The source material was cultured PBMCs, sampled from culture after CMV antigen stimulation. The CDR3 reads CASSSNSGNTIYF. CDR3 bases: TGTGCCAGCAGCAGTAACTCTGGAAACACCATATATTTT.